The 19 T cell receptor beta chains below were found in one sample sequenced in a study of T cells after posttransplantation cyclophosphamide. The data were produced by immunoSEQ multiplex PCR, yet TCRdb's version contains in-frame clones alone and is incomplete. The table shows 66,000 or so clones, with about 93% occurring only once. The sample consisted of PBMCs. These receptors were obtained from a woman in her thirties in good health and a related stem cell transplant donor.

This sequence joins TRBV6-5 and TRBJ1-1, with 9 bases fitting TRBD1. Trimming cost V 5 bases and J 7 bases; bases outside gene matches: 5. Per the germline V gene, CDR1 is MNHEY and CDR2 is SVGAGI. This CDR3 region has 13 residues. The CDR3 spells CASSRTGVYEAFF. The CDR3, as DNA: TGTGCCAGCAGTCGGACAGGGGTATATGAAGCTTTCTTT.

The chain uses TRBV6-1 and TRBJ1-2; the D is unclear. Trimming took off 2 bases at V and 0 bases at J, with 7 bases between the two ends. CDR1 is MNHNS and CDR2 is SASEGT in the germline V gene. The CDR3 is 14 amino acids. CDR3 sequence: CASSELPTNYGYTF. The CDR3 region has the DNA TGTGCCAGCAGTGAACTCCCAACTAACTATGGCTACACCTTC.

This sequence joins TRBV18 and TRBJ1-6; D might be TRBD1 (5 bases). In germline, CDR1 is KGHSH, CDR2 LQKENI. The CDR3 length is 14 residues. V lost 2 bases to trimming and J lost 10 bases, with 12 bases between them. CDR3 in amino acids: CASSPGGDHSPLHF. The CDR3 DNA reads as TGTGCCAGCTCACCAGGAGGGGATCACTCACCCCTCCACTTT. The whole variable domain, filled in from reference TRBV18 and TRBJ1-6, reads NAGVMQNPRHLVRRRGQEARLRCSPMKGHSHVYWYRQLPEEGLKFMVYLQKENIIDESGMPKERFSAEFPKEGPSILRIQQVVRGDSAAYFCASSPGGDHSPLHFGNGTRLTVT.

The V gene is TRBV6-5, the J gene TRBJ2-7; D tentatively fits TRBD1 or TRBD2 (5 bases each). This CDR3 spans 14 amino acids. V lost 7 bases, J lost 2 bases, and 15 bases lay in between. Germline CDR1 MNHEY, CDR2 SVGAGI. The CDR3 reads CASKGRRGTYEQYF. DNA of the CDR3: TGTGCCAGCAAGGGACGACGGGGTACCTACGAGCAGTACTTC.

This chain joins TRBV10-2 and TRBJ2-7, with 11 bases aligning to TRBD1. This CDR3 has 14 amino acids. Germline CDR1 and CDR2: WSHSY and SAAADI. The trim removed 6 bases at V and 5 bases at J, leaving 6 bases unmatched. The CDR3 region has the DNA TGCGCCAGCAGATCCCGGGGACAGGGGGACGAGCAGTACTTC. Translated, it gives CASRSRGQGDEQYF.

The CDR3 protein is CAILDPPNEQFF. The CDR3 DNA sequence: TGTGCCATCTTAGATCCGCCGAATGAGCAGTTCTTC. The chain has TRBV10-3 and TRBJ2-1; D gene ambiguous. The CDR3 consists of 12 residues. Germline V gene lookup returns CDR1 ENHRY and CDR2 SYGVKD. The V gene lost 8 bases and the J gene lost 7 bases, with 12 bases spanning the gap.

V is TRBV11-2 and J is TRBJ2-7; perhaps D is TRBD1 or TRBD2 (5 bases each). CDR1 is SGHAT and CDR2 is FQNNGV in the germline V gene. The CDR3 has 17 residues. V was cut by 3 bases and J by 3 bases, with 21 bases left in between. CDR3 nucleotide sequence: TGTGCCAGCAGCTTTAACACAAAAACGGGACGGATCTACGAGCAGTACTTC. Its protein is CASSFNTKTGRIYEQYF.

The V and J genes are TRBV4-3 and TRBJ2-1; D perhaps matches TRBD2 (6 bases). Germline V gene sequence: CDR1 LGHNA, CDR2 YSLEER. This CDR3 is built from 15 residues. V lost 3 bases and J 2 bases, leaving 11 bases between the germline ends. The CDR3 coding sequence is TGCGCCAGCAGCCAGGGGGGAGGACCCTACAATGAGCAGTTCTTC. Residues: CASSQGGGPYNEQFF.

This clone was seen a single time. In DNA, the CDR3 is TGTGCCAGCAGCTTCCGGACAGGCCCGTCGGAAAAACTGTTTTTT. Protein product: CASSFRTGPSEKLFF. This sequence joins TRBV7-2 and TRBJ1-4; 7 bases align to TRBD1. Unmatched junction bases numbered 9, after V lost 3 bases and J lost 8 bases. The CDR3 contains 15 residues. From germline, CDR1 is SGHTA and CDR2 FQGNSA.

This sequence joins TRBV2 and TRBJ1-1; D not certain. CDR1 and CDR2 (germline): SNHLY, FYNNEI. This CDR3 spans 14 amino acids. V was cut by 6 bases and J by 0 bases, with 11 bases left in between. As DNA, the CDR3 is TGTGCCAGCAGCGGAAATGATATGAACACTGAAGCTTTCTTT. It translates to CASSGNDMNTEAFF.

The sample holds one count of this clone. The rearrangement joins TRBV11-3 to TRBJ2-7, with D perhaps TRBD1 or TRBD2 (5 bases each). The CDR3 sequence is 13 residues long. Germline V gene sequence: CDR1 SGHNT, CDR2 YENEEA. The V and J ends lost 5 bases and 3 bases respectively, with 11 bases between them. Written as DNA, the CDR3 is TGTGCCAGCAGCCCGGGACCAGACTACGAGCAGTACTTC. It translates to CASSPGPDYEQYF.

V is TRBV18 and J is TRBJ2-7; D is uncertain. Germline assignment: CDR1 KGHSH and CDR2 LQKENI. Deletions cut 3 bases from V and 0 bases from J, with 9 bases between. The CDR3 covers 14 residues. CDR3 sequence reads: CASSPDTSSYEQYF. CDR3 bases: TGTGCCAGCTCACCCGACACCAGCTCCTACGAGCAGTACTTC. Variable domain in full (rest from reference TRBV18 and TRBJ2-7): NAGVMQNPRHLVRRRGQEARLRCSPMKGHSHVYWYRQLPEEGLKFMVYLQKENIIDESGMPKERFSAEFPKEGPSILRIQQVVRGDSAAYFCASSPDTSSYEQYFGPGTRLTVT.

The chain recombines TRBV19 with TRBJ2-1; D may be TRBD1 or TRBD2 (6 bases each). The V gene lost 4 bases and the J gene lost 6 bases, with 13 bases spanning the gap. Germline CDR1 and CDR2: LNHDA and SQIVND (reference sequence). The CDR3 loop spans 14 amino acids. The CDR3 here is CASSKGGSGNEQFF. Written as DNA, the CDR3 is TGTGCCAGTAGTAAGGGGGGCTCGGGCAATGAGCAGTTCTTC.

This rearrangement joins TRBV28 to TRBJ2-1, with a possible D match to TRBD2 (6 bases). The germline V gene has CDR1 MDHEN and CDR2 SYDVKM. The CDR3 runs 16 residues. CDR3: CAAGMLQWYLADEQFF. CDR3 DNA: TGTGCGGCGGGAATGTTACAGTGGTATTTAGCCGATGAGCAGTTCTTC.

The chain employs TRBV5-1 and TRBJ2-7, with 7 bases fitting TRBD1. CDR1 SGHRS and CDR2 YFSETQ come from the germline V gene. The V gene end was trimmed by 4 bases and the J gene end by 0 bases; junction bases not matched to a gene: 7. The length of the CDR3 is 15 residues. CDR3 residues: CASSPGTATSYEQYF. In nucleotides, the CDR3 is TGCGCCAGCAGCCCCGGGACAGCAACCTCCTACGAGCAGTACTTC.

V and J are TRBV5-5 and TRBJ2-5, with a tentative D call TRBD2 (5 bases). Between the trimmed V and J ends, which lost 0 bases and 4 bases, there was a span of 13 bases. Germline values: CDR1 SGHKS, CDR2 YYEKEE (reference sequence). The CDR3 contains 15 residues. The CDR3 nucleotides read TGTGCCAGCAGCTTGGGGGTTGGAGGAGGAGAGACCCAGTACTTC. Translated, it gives CASSLGVGGGETQYF. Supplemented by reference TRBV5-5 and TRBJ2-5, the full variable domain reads DAGVTQSPTHLIKTRGQQVTLRCSPISGHKSVSWYQQVLGQGPQFIFQYYEKEERGRGNFPDRFSARQFPNYSSELNVNALLLGDSALYLCASSLGVGGGETQYFGPGTRLLVL.

The CDR3 here is CASSIQRGGDTQYF. CDR3 in DNA: TGTGCCAGTAGTATCCAGCGGGGGGGAGATACGCAGTATTTT. The J gene is TRBJ2-3, the V gene TRBV19, with 10 positions matching TRBD2. V gave up 3 bases and J gave up 5 bases; unmatched junction bases: 2. Germline V lookup: CDR1 LNHDA, CDR2 SQIVND (reference sequence). The CDR3 length is 14 residues.

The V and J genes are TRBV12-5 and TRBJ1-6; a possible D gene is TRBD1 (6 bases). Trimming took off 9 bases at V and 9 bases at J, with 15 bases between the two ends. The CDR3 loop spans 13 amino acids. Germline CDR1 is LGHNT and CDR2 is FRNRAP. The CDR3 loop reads CARDTGLSSPLHF. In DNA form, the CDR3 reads TGTGCTAGGGATACAGGGTTGAGTTCACCCCTCCACTTT. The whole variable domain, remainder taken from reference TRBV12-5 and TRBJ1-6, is DARVTQTPRHKVTEMGQEVTMRCQPILGHNTVFWYRQTMMQGLELLAYFRNRAPLDDSGMPKDRFSAEMPDATLATLKIQPSEPRDSAVYFCARDTGLSSPLHFGNGTRLTVT.

CDR3 in amino acids: CASSNGQAYEQYF. CDR3 DNA sequence: TGTGCCAGCAGTAACGGACAGGCCTACGAGCAGTACTTC. The rearrangement uses TRBV28 and TRBJ2-7; 7 nucleotides match TRBD1. CDR1 is MDHEN, CDR2 SYDVKM, per germline. V lost 5 bases and J lost 2; bases outside the gene matches: 3. The CDR3 consists of 13 residues.